These 13 T cell receptor beta chains were all obtained from the same sample, sequenced in a study of T cell changes during pregnancy in multiple sclerosis. Measured with immunoSEQ multiplex PCR; TCRdb has only the in-frame clones, and not every one. The table shows just under 65,000 clones, with around 97% occurring only once. This material consisted of CD8+ T cells from peripheral blood mononuclear cells, taken after pregnancy. The receptor set was obtained from a female donor with multiple sclerosis, enrolled in a pregnancy study.

The chain couples TRBV10-3 to TRBJ1-2, with 8 bases matching TRBD1. Trimming took 7 bases from V and 5 from J; bases not matched to a gene: 12. This CDR3 contains 15 residues. The V gene's germline CDR1 is ENHRY and CDR2 SYGVKD. Here the CDR3 reads CAIKEDDRGRYGYTF. The CDR3 nucleotides are TGTGCCATCAAAGAGGACGACAGGGGTCGTTATGGCTACACCTTC.

The chain carries TRBV5-8 and TRBJ2-7; 8 bases fit TRBD1. V shed 4 bases, J shed 1 base, and the junction held 13 bases outside the gene matches. This CDR3 spans 17 amino acids. Germline V lookup: CDR1 SGHTS, CDR2 YDEGEE. In DNA, the CDR3 is TGTGCCAGCAGCATGGGAGTCCGGGACAGGCCGTCCTACGAGCAGTACTTC. Translation: CASSMGVRDRPSYEQYF.

The chain joins TRBV27 to TRBJ2-7, with D possibly TRBD1 on 5 matching bases. The V end was cut by 0 bases, the J end by 2 bases, with 17 bases between. From germline, CDR1 is MNHEY and CDR2 SMNVEV (reference sequence). The CDR3 length is 17 residues. The CDR3 loop is CASSLSFVDSRAYEQYF. As DNA, the CDR3 is TGTGCCAGCAGTTTATCGTTCGTTGACAGCCGGGCCTACGAGCAGTACTTC.

The chain is built from TRBV13 and TRBJ2-2; possible D gene TRBD1, 6 bases. V was clipped by 1 base and J by 3 bases, with 21 bases between them. The CDR3 contains 19 residues. In germline, CDR1 is PRHDT, CDR2 FYEKMQ (reference sequence). The CDR3 DNA sequence: TGTGCCAGCAGCTTAGTAGTCAAAACGCAGGGGTTTGACACCGGGGAGCTGTTTTTT. Amino acids: CASSLVVKTQGFDTGELFF.

The rearrangement uses TRBV27 and TRBJ2-3, with D tentatively TRBD2 (5 bases). The CDR3 has 14 residues. V lost 3 bases and J 8 bases, leaving 15 bases between the germline ends. Per the germline V gene, CDR1 is MNHEY and CDR2 is SMNVEV (reference sequence). CDR3 sequence: CASSFAPLAGTQYF. The CDR3 DNA follows: TGTGCCAGCAGTTTCGCCCCCTTGGCGGGTACGCAGTATTTT.

The chain has TRBV28 and TRBJ1-1; D is undetermined. CDR1 and CDR2 from the germline V gene are MDHEN and SYDVKM. Trimming cost V 3 bases and J 0 bases, with 5 bases left between them. The length of the CDR3 is 13 residues. CDR3 in DNA: TGTGCCAGCAGTTTTAGATTGAACACTGAAGCTTTCTTT. Protein sequence: CASSFRLNTEAFF.

This clone was detected only once. CDR3 sequence: CASTSGGVTEAFF. The CDR3, as DNA: TGTGCCAGTACTAGCGGGGGGGTCACTGAAGCTTTCTTT. This chain uses TRBV19 with TRBJ1-1; tentatively, D is TRBD1 (5 bases). Germline V gene data show CDR1 as LNHDA and CDR2 as SQIVND (reference sequence). Trimming pared 7 bases from V and 4 bases from J, leaving 13 bases between. The CDR3 covers 13 residues.

The V call is TRBV10-3, the J call TRBJ1-2; 7 positions match TRBD1. V gave up 6 bases and J gave up 2 bases; unmatched junction bases: 12. This CDR3 is 16 amino acids long. Germline assignment: CDR1 ENHRY and CDR2 SYGVKD. The chain's CDR3 is CAISDYGQELNYGYTF. CDR3 nucleotides: TGTGCCATCAGCGACTATGGACAGGAGCTCAACTATGGCTACACCTTC.

V and J are TRBV11-2 and TRBJ2-7; 11 nucleotides align to TRBD2. In germline, CDR1 is SGHAT, CDR2 FQNNGV. V lost 4 bases and J lost 2; bases outside the gene matches: 1. The CDR3 is 14 residues long. The CDR3 nucleotides are TGTGCCAGCAGCTCGGGACTAGCGGCCTACGAGCAGTACTTC. It encodes CASSSGLAAYEQYF.

The rearrangement uses TRBV7-9 and TRBJ2-1; 8 bases line up with TRBD2. The CDR3 loop spans 15 amino acids. Trimming removed 6 bases from V and 5 bases from J; junction bases left unmatched: 9. CDR1 SEHNR and CDR2 FQNEAQ come from the germline V gene (reference sequence). The CDR3 DNA is TGTGCCAGCAGTCTGGGCGGGAGGAACAACAATGAGCAGTTCTTC. It specifies CASSLGGRNNNEQFF.

The genes are TRBV10-1 and TRBJ2-7; TRBD2 agrees at 8 bases. The V and J ends lost 6 bases and 3 bases, in that order; junction bases with no gene match: 19. The CDR3 has 18 residues. Germline-derived CDR1 and CDR2 are WNHNN and SYGVQD (reference sequence). The CDR3 region is CASRGGAQKAGVDYEQYF. The CDR3 region has the DNA TGCGCCAGCAGGGGGGGGGCGCAGAAAGCGGGAGTCGACTACGAGCAGTACTTC.

This rearrangement joins TRBV6-5 to TRBJ2-1, with D perhaps TRBD1 (6 bases). Deletions cut 8 bases from V and 10 bases from J, with 24 bases between. Germline V gene sequence: CDR1 MNHEY, CDR2 SVGAGI. The CDR3 covers 15 residues. The CDR3 is CASSSGTRDRWEQFF. The CDR3 DNA reads as TGTGCCAGCTCCTCCGGGACACGGGATCGGTGGGAGCAGTTCTTC.

In its sample, this clone was seen once. This chain links TRBV11-1 with TRBJ2-5, with a weak D call TRBD2 (5 bases). Between the trimmed V and J ends, which lost 7 bases and 0 bases, there was a span of 18 bases. Per the germline V gene, CDR1 is SGHAT and CDR2 is FQDESV (reference sequence). This CDR3 spans 16 amino acids. The CDR3 here is CASTGKRERDQETQYF. CDR3 DNA: TGTGCCAGCACCGGAAAACGGGAAAGGGACCAAGAGACCCAGTACTTC.